Following are 10 T cell receptor beta chains from one sample sequenced in a study of siplizumab effects on memory and regulatory T cells. The method was immunoSEQ multiplex PCR; TCRdb's version includes in-frame clones alone and lacks a portion of them. The top ten clones hold about 0.78% of a sample with 110,000 or so clones, about 91% of them seen once. The sample taken for sequencing was Tregs sorted from blood. The receptors come from a human donor in good health.

V usage is TRBV2 and J usage is TRBJ2-3; 10 nucleotides align to TRBD2. Germline-derived CDR1 and CDR2 are SNHLY and FYNNEI. The CDR3 length is 13 residues. J gave up 6 bases and V 6 bases, and 3 bases lay outside the gene matches. The CDR3 spells CASRSGGADTQYF. The CDR3 region has the DNA TGTGCCAGCAGGAGCGGGGGGGCGGATACGCAGTATTTT. The whole variable domain, filled in from reference TRBV2 and TRBJ2-3, reads EPEVTQTPSHQVTQMGQEVILRCVPISNHLYFYWYRQILGQKVEFLVSFYNNEISEKSEIFDDQFSVERPDGSNFTLKIRSTKLEDSAMYFCASRSGGADTQYFGPGTRLTVL.

V is TRBV7-9 and J is TRBJ2-3; D not certain. The length of the CDR3 is 15 residues. V lost 0 bases to trimming and J lost 1 base, with 8 bases between them. Per the germline V gene, CDR1 is SEHNR and CDR2 is FQNEAQ (reference sequence). The CDR3 loop is CASSLARHGTDTQYF. CDR3 nucleotides: TGTGCCAGCAGCTTAGCCCGACATGGCACAGATACGCAGTATTTT.

This chain uses TRBV4-2 with TRBJ1-6; unclear D gene. The germline V gene has CDR1 LGHNA and CDR2 YNFKEQ. The V end was cut by 2 bases, the J end by 9 bases, with 11 bases between. The CDR3 loop spans 14 amino acids. The chain's CDR3 is CASSQPDLSSPLHF. The CDR3 region has the DNA TGTGCCAGCAGCCAACCGGATTTGAGTTCACCCCTCCACTTT.

A single count supports this clone. The V and J genes are TRBV10-3 and TRBJ1-1; TRBD1 is a possible D gene (6 bases). From germline, CDR1 is ENHRY and CDR2 SYGVKD. V lost 7 bases, J lost 5 bases, and 14 bases lay in between. The CDR3 spans 13 residues. CDR3 protein: CAINRGQRTEAFF. CDR3 in DNA: TGTGCCATCAATCGGGGGCAAAGGACTGAAGCTTTCTTT.

The chain has TRBV19 and TRBJ1-3; D unclear. V lost 8 bases, J lost 3 bases, and 11 bases lay in between. From germline, CDR1 is LNHDA and CDR2 SQIVND (reference sequence). The CDR3 loop spans 13 amino acids. The CDR3 sequence: CASLERDGNTIYF. CDR3 bases: TGTGCCAGTCTCGAGAGAGATGGAAACACCATATATTTT.

The chain employs TRBV5-1 and TRBJ2-3, with 8 positions matching TRBD1. The CDR3 totals 15 residues. Germline-derived CDR1 and CDR2 are SGHRS and YFSETQ. With V trimmed by 6 bases and J by 2 bases, 8 bases remained unmatched. The CDR3 spells CASMTGEGSTDTQYF. The CDR3 coding sequence is TGCGCCAGCATGACAGGGGAAGGGTCCACAGATACGCAGTATTTT.

The chain combines TRBV7-9 with TRBJ1-1; 9 nucleotides agree with TRBD1. The CDR3 length is 16 residues. J lost 6 bases, V lost 3 bases, and 11 bases had no gene match. Germline V gene data show CDR1 as SEHNR and CDR2 as FQNEAQ (reference sequence). The CDR3 region has the DNA TGTGCCAGCAGCTTGTTTATCACAGGGGGCAGGGCTGAAGCTTTCTTT. This sequence encodes CASSLFITGGRAEAFF. Filled out from reference TRBV7-9 and TRBJ1-1, the complete variable domain reads DTGVSQNPRHKITKRGQNVTFRCDPISEHNRLYWYRQTLGQGPEFLTYFQNEAQLEKSRLLSDRFSAERPKGSFSTLEIQRTEQGDSAMYLCASSLFITGGRAEAFFGQGTRLTVV.

The chain joins TRBV5-1 to TRBJ2-2; a possible D gene is TRBD1 (6 bases). The CDR3 covers 15 residues. V gave up 0 bases and J gave up 3 bases, with 9 bases separating them. The germline V gene encodes CDR1 SGHRS and CDR2 YFSETQ. CDR3 in amino acids: CASSLARGDTGELFF. CDR3 nucleotide sequence: TGCGCCAGCAGCTTGGCCAGGGGAGACACCGGGGAGCTGTTTTTT.

The CDR3, as DNA: TGTGCCAGAAGCCGTGGACAGGGCAAAGGCTACACCTTC. Residues: CARSRGQGKGYTF. The chain has TRBV5-3 and TRBJ1-2, with 8 bases identical to TRBD1. TRBV5-3 is flagged as an ORF with uncertain function. This CDR3 region has 13 residues. Trimming cost V 4 bases and J 8 bases; bases outside gene matches: 7.

The count of this clone is one. In DNA, the CDR3 is TGTGCCAGCAGCATCGAGGGATACAGTGAAGCTTTCTTT. Translating it yields CASSIEGYSEAFF. This chain joins TRBV7-9 and TRBJ1-1, with unresolved D. Per germline, CDR1 SEHNR and CDR2 FQNEAQ (reference sequence). V was clipped by 5 bases and J by 7 bases, with 14 bases between them. This CDR3 has 13 amino acids.